These 26 T cell receptor beta chains were all obtained from the same sample, sequenced in a study of CD8+ T cells in alopecia areata. Extracted RNA was reverse transcribed, and the resulting cDNA served as sequencing template. Profiled with immunoSEQ multiplex PCR; TCRdb holds only in-frame clones, not every one. The table lists 120,000 or so clones, roughly 50% of them singletons. The sequencing input was NKG2D-low CD8+ T cells sorted from blood. The receptors originated from a human donor with alopecia areata.

V and J are TRBV29-1 and TRBJ2-5, with D possibly TRBD2 on 5 matching bases. Trimming removed 0 bases at V and 11 bases at J, with 19 bases between. CDR1 is SQVTM, CDR2 ANQGSEA, per germline. This CDR3 region has 14 residues. The CDR3 spells CSVEDPMRERKQYF. For the CDR3, the DNA is TGCAGCGTTGAAGATCCCATGAGGGAGCGTAAGCAGTACTTC. Full variable domain (rest looked up from reference TRBV29-1 and TRBJ2-5): SAVISQKPSRDICQRGTSLTIQCQVDSQVTMMFWYRQQPGQSLTLIATANQGSEATYESGFVIDKFPISRPNLTFSTLTVSNMSPEDSSIYLCSVEDPMRERKQYFGPGTRLLVL.

The chain links TRBV4-1 to TRBJ2-2, with D unclear. Germline V gene data show CDR1 as MGHRA and CDR2 as YSYEKL. The CDR3 is 15 residues long. V was shortened by 0 bases and J by 2 bases, with 7 bases between the two germline ends. The CDR3 DNA reads as TGCGCCAGCAGCCAAGACACCTTAAACACCGGGGAGCTGTTTTTT. It encodes CASSQDTLNTGELFF.

This clone appeared once. The V call is TRBV30, the J call TRBJ2-2; D is possibly TRBD1 (6 bases). Germline assignment: CDR1 GTSNPN and CDR2 SVGIG (reference sequence). V lost 0 bases and J lost 7, with 12 bases in between. The CDR3 contains 14 residues. The CDR3 sequence is CAWSVLQGRGELFF. CDR3 nucleotides: TGTGCCTGGAGTGTCCTTCAGGGGCGCGGGGAGCTGTTTTTT.

CDR3 loop: CASNTLRETQYF. Here the CDR3 DNA reads TGTGCCAGCAACACTCTCCGAGAGACCCAGTACTTC. The rearrangement uses TRBV2 and TRBJ2-5; no reliable D call. This CDR3 spans 12 amino acids. CDR1 is SNHLY and CDR2 is FYNNEI in the germline V gene. V shed 7 bases and J shed 4 bases, with 10 bases lying between them.

The chain is built from TRBV15 and TRBJ1-2; no clear D. Trimming left V 6 bases short and J 6 bases short, with 17 bases between. CDR1 and CDR2 (germline): LNHNV, YYDKDF (reference sequence). This CDR3 has 14 amino acids. CDR3 sequence reads: CATREGTSPNGYTF. Written as DNA, the CDR3 is TGTGCCACCAGAGAGGGAACAAGCCCAAATGGCTACACCTTC.

This clone appeared a few times. V and J are TRBV13 and TRBJ2-5; possibly TRBD1 for D (6 bases). Germline V gene lookup returns CDR1 PRHDT and CDR2 FYEKMQ (reference sequence). The germline V and J ends were trimmed by 4 bases and 5 bases, with 20 bases remaining between them. The CDR3 spans 16 residues. Written as DNA, the CDR3 is TGTGCCAGCAGCTCAACACCCAGGGGACGGAGGGAGACCCAGTACTTC. Protein sequence: CASSSTPRGRRETQYF.

This chain uses TRBV9 with TRBJ2-1; D may match TRBD1 or TRBD2 (5 bases each). The ends were cut back, 0 bases at V and 0 bases at J, with 10 bases in the middle. This CDR3 has 16 amino acids. Germline-derived CDR1 and CDR2 are SGDLS and YYNGEE. CDR3 region: CASSVEPGSSYNEQFF. CDR3 sequence (DNA): TGTGCCAGCAGCGTAGAGCCAGGGAGCTCCTACAATGAGCAGTTCTTC.

Notes on this clone: The identical CDR3 is also encoded by other nucleotide sequences in the sample. The genes are TRBV2 and TRBJ2-7; D is uncertain. The CDR3 spans 10 residues. Trimming shortened V by 7 bases and J by 3 bases, and 4 bases separated the two germline ends. Germline values: CDR1 SNHLY, CDR2 FYNNEI. For the CDR3, the DNA is TGTGCCAGCAATGGCTACGAGCAGTACTTC. Translated, it gives CASNGYEQYF.

The chain combines TRBV6-5 with TRBJ2-4; D is possibly TRBD1 (6 bases). Germline V gives CDR1 MNHEY, CDR2 SVGAGI. V lost 6 bases and J 2 bases, leaving 14 bases between the germline ends. CDR3 length: 15 amino acids. The CDR3 DNA is TGTGCCAGCAGGGGACGAACAGGGACCAAAAACATTCAGTACTTC. It is translated as CASRGRTGTKNIQYF.

A few counts support this clone. The rearrangement uses TRBV29-1 and TRBJ1-4, with D possibly being TRBD1 (6 bases). V gave up 1 base and J gave up 14 bases, with 17 bases separating them. The CDR3 sequence is 13 residues long. Germline CDR1 reads SQVTM; CDR2 reads ANQGSEA. The CDR3 DNA is TGCAGCGTTGAAGTTCGAACAGACCAGGGGCTGTTTTTT. This encodes CSVEVRTDQGLFF.

This clone was observed a few times. The gene calls are TRBV29-1 and TRBJ2-1, with 8 bases that match TRBD1. V shed 0 bases and J 3 bases; nucleotides not matched to a gene: 7. The germline V gene has CDR1 SQVTM and CDR2 ANQGSEA. The CDR3 consists of 16 residues. Here the CDR3 DNA reads TGCAGCGTTGAAGAATGGTCCGGGACAGGCTACAATGAGCAGTTCTTC. It specifies CSVEEWSGTGYNEQFF.

The chain recombines TRBV5-6 with TRBJ1-1, with no clear D. The germline CDR1 and CDR2 sequences are SGHDT and YYEEEE. V lost 4 bases and J lost 4, with 8 bases in between. The CDR3 is 12 residues long. CDR3 sequence: CASSIFGTEAFF. The CDR3 DNA sequence: TGTGCCAGCAGCATATTTGGCACTGAAGCTTTCTTT.

The chain links TRBV6-1 to TRBJ2-1; D not certain. The germline CDR1 and CDR2 sequences are MNHNS and SASEGT. The CDR3 runs to 13 residues. The V end was cut by 6 bases, the J end by 7 bases, with 13 bases between. The DNA for the CDR3 is TGTGCCAGCAGGATGGACCAACTAAATGAGCAGTTCTTC. It yields the protein CASRMDQLNEQFF.

The CDR3 coding sequence is TGCAGCGTTGAAGGCGGACTAGCGGGGGGTCAGCTCACAGATACGCAGTATTTT. Its translation is CSVEGGLAGGQLTDTQYF. V and J are TRBV29-1 and TRBJ2-3; the match to TRBD2 covers 14 bases. The ends lost 1 base at V and 2 bases at J; junction bases unmatched: 8. The germline V gene has CDR1 SQVTM and CDR2 ANQGSEA. The CDR3 spans 18 residues.

The J gene is TRBJ1-1, the V gene TRBV5-4; D is ambiguous. Trimming left V 0 bases short and J 3 bases short, with 3 bases between. The CDR3 totals 12 residues. Germline V gene data show CDR1 as SGHNT and CDR2 as YYREEE (reference sequence). The CDR3 reads CASSLEYTEAFF. For the CDR3, the DNA is TGTGCCAGCAGCTTGGAATACACTGAAGCTTTCTTT.

The sample holds a few counts of this clone. The rearrangement joins TRBV29-1 to TRBJ2-5; D is possibly TRBD1 or TRBD2 (5 bases each). With 0 bases removed from V and 4 bases from J, the gap between germline ends came to 15 bases. This CDR3 is 15 amino acids long. The germline V gene has CDR1 SQVTM and CDR2 ANQGSEA. The CDR3 DNA reads TGCAGCGTTGAAGAGGCCCAGGGAGATTTAGAGACCCAGTACTTC. Its translation is CSVEEAQGDLETQYF.

The chain is built from TRBV27 and TRBJ2-1; D call uncertain. V was cut by 2 bases and J by 0 bases, with 5 bases left in between. Germline V gene data show CDR1 as MNHEY and CDR2 as SMNVEV (reference sequence). This CDR3 has 14 residues. In DNA form, the CDR3 reads TGTGCCAGCAGTTTAGTGGGCTCCTACAATGAGCAGTTCTTC. This sequence encodes CASSLVGSYNEQFF.

This clone turned up a few times. The V gene is TRBV28, the J gene TRBJ2-3, with no clear D. This CDR3 is 13 amino acids long. Germline V gives CDR1 MDHEN, CDR2 SYDVKM. Trimming shortened V by 2 bases and J by 4 bases, and 7 bases separated the two germline ends. The CDR3 loop is CASSLSGSDTQYF. In DNA, the CDR3 is TGTGCCAGCAGTTTAAGTGGATCAGATACGCAGTATTTT.

This clone was detected a few times. V is TRBV29-1 and J is TRBJ2-7; weak D call: TRBD2 (5 bases). The CDR3 is 13 residues long. Per the germline V gene, CDR1 is SQVTM and CDR2 is ANQGSEA. The V gene lost 8 bases and the J gene lost 0 bases, with 14 bases spanning the gap. The CDR3 region has the DNA TGCAGCTACCTCGAGGGCAGCTCCTACGAGCAGTACTTC. Encoded protein: CSYLEGSSYEQYF.

This chain connects TRBV27 to TRBJ1-5, with a tentative D call TRBD1 (5 bases). This CDR3 has 15 amino acids. Trimming shortened V by 4 bases and J by 3 bases, and 13 bases separated the two germline ends. The germline V gene has CDR1 MNHEY and CDR2 SMNVEV (reference sequence). The CDR3 nucleotides read TGTGCCAGCAGTTCACCGGGACGCCTCAATCAGCCCCAGCATTTT. Translated, it gives CASSSPGRLNQPQHF.

This clone was detected only once. The gene calls are TRBV27 and TRBJ2-5; D gene uncertain. The CDR3 is made up of 14 amino acids. Deletions cut 5 bases from V and 2 bases from J, with 12 bases between. Germline V gene sequence: CDR1 MNHEY, CDR2 SMNVEV (reference sequence). CDR3 DNA: TGTGCCAGCAGTACAAATGTATATCAAGAGACCCAGTACTTC. Protein product: CASSTNVYQETQYF.

This clone was detected a few times. V usage is TRBV29-1 and J usage is TRBJ2-7; maybe TRBD1 (6 bases). Germline-derived CDR1 and CDR2 are SQVTM and ANQGSEA. There are 12 residues in the CDR3. V lost 1 base to trimming and J lost 3 bases, with 7 bases between them. The CDR3 region is CSVEAGVYEQYF. CDR3 coding DNA: TGCAGCGTTGAAGCAGGGGTCTACGAGCAGTACTTC.

This chain joins TRBV30 and TRBJ1-2, with D perhaps matching TRBD1 (6 bases). This CDR3 has 12 amino acids. The germline gives CDR1 GTSNPN, CDR2 SVGIG (reference sequence). V was pared by 5 bases and J by 6 bases, with 13 bases between. As DNA, the CDR3 is TGTGCCTGGGATACCCAGGGGAATGGCTACACCTTC. Residues: CAWDTQGNGYTF. Complete variable domain (other parts from reference TRBV30 and TRBJ1-2): SQTIHQWPATLVQPVGSPLSLECTVEGTSNPNLYWYRQAAGRGLQLLFYSVGIGQISSEVPQNLSASRPQDRQFILSSKKLLLSDSGFYLCAWDTQGNGYTFGSGTRLTVV.

The rearrangement links TRBV30 to TRBJ1-1; D unclear. The CDR3 covers 12 residues. Germline loops: CDR1 GTSNPN, CDR2 SVGIG (reference sequence). Between the trimmed V and J ends, which lost 2 bases and 10 bases, there was a span of 14 bases. Here the CDR3 DNA reads TGTGCCTGGAGTACCCAACAACCCGTAGCTTTCTTT. Translation: CAWSTQQPVAFF.

CDR3 nucleotides: TGCAGCGCTGGACAGGTGAATCAGCCCCAGCATTTT. It yields the protein CSAGQVNQPQHF. The chain combines TRBV29-1 with TRBJ1-5, with 7 bases aligning to TRBD1. Per germline, CDR1 SQVTM and CDR2 ANQGSEA. The CDR3 consists of 12 residues. The V gene end was trimmed by 7 bases and the J gene end by 4 bases; junction bases not matched to a gene: 4.

This clone is a singleton in its sample. The chain recombines TRBV7-9 with TRBJ2-3; 10 nucleotides align to TRBD2. V gave up 5 bases and J gave up 10 bases; unmatched junction bases: 15. The CDR3 has 16 amino acids. Germline V lookup: CDR1 SEHNR, CDR2 FQNEAQ (reference sequence). In nucleotides, the CDR3 is TGTGCCAGCAGCCCAGTCTCTAGCGGGAGTCCTGTCGCGCAGTATTTT. Translating gives CASSPVSSGSPVAQYF.